These 31 T cell receptor beta chains came from one sample sequenced in a study of T cells in narcolepsy. The assay was immunoSEQ multiplex PCR, and TCRdb's table has in-frame clones only and misses some. The table has some 35,000 clones, about 80% seen once. Sequences were obtained from memory (CD45RA-) CD4+ T cells from blood. The receptors here all came from a human donor in good health.

V is TRBV6-1 and J is TRBJ2-1; D gene unclear. This CDR3 spans 14 amino acids. From germline, CDR1 is MNHNS and CDR2 SASEGT. V lost 5 bases to trimming and J lost 0 bases, with 8 bases between them. The CDR3 nucleotides are TGTGCCAGCAGTAGGGCAATCTCCTACAATGAGCAGTTCTTC. This sequence encodes CASSRAISYNEQFF.

This rearrangement joins TRBV6-4 to TRBJ1-1; D is uncertain. V shed 10 bases and J shed 1 base, with 7 bases lying between them. This CDR3 spans 11 amino acids. Germline loops: CDR1 MRHNA, CDR2 SNTAGT. The CDR3, as DNA: TGTGCCACCCGGTGGAACACTGAAGCTTTCTTT. Encoded protein: CATRWNTEAFF.

The rearrangement links TRBV7-2 to TRBJ2-3; 7 nucleotides align to TRBD1. Germline CDR1 is SGHTA and CDR2 is FQGNSA. The CDR3 is 17 amino acids. The V gene end was trimmed by 2 bases and the J gene end by 9 bases; junction bases not matched to a gene: 17. The CDR3 nucleotides are TGTGCCAGCAGCTTATTCACGTCCGGGAAAACAGGGGTGACGCAGTATTTT. Its protein is CASSLFTSGKTGVTQYF.

This rearrangement joins TRBV15 to TRBJ2-4; 7 nucleotides match TRBD2. V lost 0 bases and J lost 9; bases outside the gene matches: 8. The CDR3 is 15 amino acids. CDR1 and CDR2 (germline): LNHNV, YYDKDF (reference sequence). The CDR3 is CATSRDGSGKTIQYF. The CDR3 bases are TGTGCCACCAGCAGAGATGGAAGCGGGAAGACCATTCAGTACTTC.

V gene TRBV25-1 combines with J gene TRBJ2-5, with D possibly matching TRBD2 (6 bases). The J call may be mistaken, given a closer DNA end match to TRBJ2-7. Per the germline V gene, CDR1 is MGHDK and CDR2 is SYGVNS. The CDR3 totals 13 residues. CDR3 nucleotide sequence: TGTGCCAGCCGCAGGGAGGAGGCCTACGAGCAGTACTTC. It is translated as CASRREEAYEQYF.

V gene TRBV4-1 combines with J gene TRBJ1-1, with D maybe TRBD1 (5 bases). The length of the CDR3 is 14 residues. Trimming shortened V by 1 base and J by 1 base, and 7 bases separated the two germline ends. In germline, CDR1 is MGHRA, CDR2 YSYEKL. CDR3 sequence (DNA): TGCGCCAGCAGCCAAGGGGGCTGGAACACTGAAGCTTTCTTT. It codes for CASSQGGWNTEAFF.

The chain is built from TRBV5-1 and TRBJ1-1; weak D call: TRBD1 (5 bases). The CDR3 consists of 14 residues. Trimming left V 4 bases short and J 3 bases short, with 13 bases between. The V gene's germline CDR1 is SGHRS and CDR2 YFSETQ. The CDR3 DNA follows: TGCGCCAGCAGCGGACAACACGGCGACACTGAAGCTTTCTTT. Protein sequence: CASSGQHGDTEAFF.

The V call is TRBV7-6, the J call TRBJ2-7; D unresolved. Germline V CDR1 and CDR2: SGHVS, FNYEAQ. This CDR3 region has 14 residues. Trimming removed 5 bases from V and 7 bases from J, with 18 bases in between. DNA for the CDR3: TGTGCCAGCAGCCAAGTTGGCGCCAACGTGGAGCAGTACTTC. Translated: CASSQVGANVEQYF.

The chain couples TRBV18 to TRBJ1-6; TRBD1 aligns across 8 bases. CDR3 size: 15 residues. V dropped 6 bases and J dropped 5; count of bases not matched to a gene: 6. Germline V gene lookup returns CDR1 KGHSH and CDR2 LQKENI. The CDR3 DNA sequence: TGTGCCAGCTCGGGCCAGGGGGCGAATAATTCACCCCTCCACTTT. Amino acids: CASSGQGANNSPLHF.

CDR3 region: CASSDPGTSTEQFF. Written as DNA, the CDR3 is TGTGCCAGCAGTGACCCAGGGACTAGCACTGAGCAGTTCTTC. The chain links TRBV6-5 to TRBJ2-1; 9 bases are a match to TRBD2. Per the germline V gene, CDR1 is MNHEY and CDR2 is SVGAGI. There are 14 residues in the CDR3. Germline trimming cut 5 bases from V and 9 bases from J; bases unmatched to any gene: 8.

The chain combines TRBV5-1 with TRBJ1-5, with 8 bases matching TRBD1. The J segment lost 3 bases and the V segment lost 4 bases, leaving 3 bases of the junction unmatched. CDR1 is SGHRS, CDR2 YFSETQ, per germline. The CDR3 has 14 amino acids. The CDR3, as DNA: TGCGCCAGCAGCCCGGGACAGGTCAATCAGCCCCAGCATTTT. This gives the protein CASSPGQVNQPQHF.

The rearrangement uses TRBV10-2 and TRBJ2-2; 13 bases are a match to TRBD2. With 6 bases clipped from V and 5 bases from J, the junction kept 6 bases outside the gene matches. Germline V gene lookup returns CDR1 WSHSY and CDR2 SAAADI. The length of the CDR3 is 16 residues. The CDR3 loop reads CASSLGLAGVTGELFF. The CDR3 DNA follows: TGCGCCAGCAGCCTAGGACTAGCGGGAGTAACCGGGGAGCTGTTTTTT.

This clone has only one observation. The genes are TRBV5-1 and TRBJ2-2; the D is unclear. Germline V gene data show CDR1 as SGHRS and CDR2 as YFSETQ. The V end lost 5 bases, the J end lost 8 bases, and 16 bases lay between the germline ends. The CDR3 extends over 14 amino acids. CDR3 bases: TGCGCCAGCAGATCCCTTAGGGAAGGAGGGGAGCTGTTTTTT. Its translation: CASRSLREGGELFF.

The gene calls are TRBV4-2 and TRBJ2-3, with D maybe TRBD2 (5 bases). The CDR3 consists of 15 residues. Germline V gene data show CDR1 as LGHNA and CDR2 as YNFKEQ. V was shortened by 4 bases and J by 2 bases, with 13 bases between the two germline ends. CDR3 in DNA: TGTGCCAGCAGCCGTAAGGCGGGTAACACAGATACGCAGTATTTT. It codes for CASSRKAGNTDTQYF.

The chain links TRBV5-1 to TRBJ1-1; TRBD1 agrees at 8 bases. Germline V gives CDR1 SGHRS, CDR2 YFSETQ. This CDR3 comprises 15 residues. Germline trimming cut 0 bases from V and 11 bases from J; bases unmatched to any gene: 12. The CDR3 loop reads CASSLATGGQEAAFF. The CDR3, as DNA: TGCGCCAGCAGCTTGGCGACCGGGGGACAGGAGGCGGCTTTCTTT.

The chain uses TRBV5-1 and TRBJ2-7; D is ambiguous. Germline assignment: CDR1 SGHRS and CDR2 YFSETQ. The CDR3 length is 14 residues. V shed 5 bases and J shed 0 bases, with 12 bases lying between them. The CDR3 bases are TGCGCCAGCAGACCCGAACAAAGCTCCTACGAGCAGTACTTC. Translation: CASRPEQSSYEQYF. Complete variable domain (other parts from reference TRBV5-1 and TRBJ2-7): KAGVTQTPRYLIKTRGQQVTLSCSPISGHRSVSWYQQTPGQGLQFLFEYFSETQRNKGNFPGRFSGRQFSNSRSEMNVSTLELGDSALYLCASRPEQSSYEQYFGPGTRLTVT.

CDR3 coding DNA: TGTGCCACCACGGGGAGCGTCCGCACCGGGGAGCTGTTTTTT. Protein product: CATTGSVRTGELFF. V usage is TRBV25-1 and J usage is TRBJ2-2; the D gene is possibly TRBD2 (5 bases). The V end was cut by 10 bases, the J end by 4 bases, with 16 bases between. The CDR3 is made up of 14 amino acids. Germline values: CDR1 MGHDK, CDR2 SYGVNS.

The chain is built from TRBV5-6 and TRBJ2-5; TRBD2 might be the D (6 bases). The germline V gene has CDR1 SGHDT and CDR2 YYEEEE. V dropped 2 bases and J dropped 3 bases, with 11 bases sitting between them. This CDR3 has 14 residues. In DNA form, the CDR3 reads TGTGCCAGCAGCTTTGGACCGGGAGAAGAGACCCAGTACTTC. It yields the protein CASSFGPGEETQYF.

In regard to this clone: Other DNA variants within this sample encode the same CDR3. V usage is TRBV19 and J usage is TRBJ1-6; weak D call: TRBD1 (6 bases). Germline CDR1 is LNHDA and CDR2 is SQIVND (reference sequence). The CDR3 consists of 15 residues. The V and J ends lost 7 bases and 0 bases respectively, with 10 bases between them. Here the CDR3 reads CASKGQSSYNSPLHF. The CDR3 DNA reads as TGTGCCAGTAAAGGACAGAGCTCCTATAATTCACCCCTCCACTTT.

This clone has a handful of counts. The chain links TRBV5-1 to TRBJ1-4; no clear D. The V gene's germline CDR1 is SGHRS and CDR2 YFSETQ. The V and J ends lost 0 bases and 2 bases respectively, with 5 bases between them. The CDR3 runs 14 residues. The DNA for the CDR3 is TGCGCCAGCAGCTTGGACAGTACTAATGAAAAACTGTTTTTT. Amino acid sequence: CASSLDSTNEKLFF.

The gene calls are TRBV5-1 and TRBJ1-5; the D gene is possibly TRBD1 (6 bases). Trimming took off 6 bases at V and 0 bases at J, with 13 bases between the two ends. Germline V lookup: CDR1 SGHRS, CDR2 YFSETQ. This CDR3 is 15 amino acids long. This CDR3 is CASTPTGDSNQPQHF. The CDR3 nucleotides read TGCGCCAGCACCCCGACAGGAGATAGCAATCAGCCCCAGCATTTT. Combining the CDR3 with reference TRBV5-1 and TRBJ1-5 gives the whole variable domain KAGVTQTPRYLIKTRGQQVTLSCSPISGHRSVSWYQQTPGQGLQFLFEYFSETQRNKGNFPGRFSGRQFSNSRSEMNVSTLELGDSALYLCASTPTGDSNQPQHFGDGTRLSIL.

This chain uses TRBV10-1 with TRBJ2-2; D unclear. Germline V gene sequence: CDR1 WNHNN, CDR2 SYGVQD (reference sequence). CDR3 length: 13 residues. Trimming left V 4 bases short and J 4 bases short, with 7 bases between. This CDR3 is CASSVGSTGELFF. CDR3 nucleotide sequence: TGCGCCAGCAGTGTGGGCTCCACCGGGGAGCTGTTTTTT.

The V call is TRBV5-5, the J call TRBJ2-2; 7 nucleotides line up with TRBD1. V lost 4 bases, J lost 5 bases, and 11 bases stayed unmatched. The V gene's germline CDR1 is SGHKS and CDR2 YYEKEE (reference sequence). This CDR3 has 16 amino acids. CDR3 sequence reads: CASSPRQGVATGELFF. In DNA, the CDR3 is TGTGCCAGCAGCCCTCGACAGGGAGTAGCAACCGGGGAGCTGTTTTTT.

This clone has just a few counts. V gene TRBV18 combines with J gene TRBJ1-5, with D unclear. Deletions cut 2 bases from V and 5 bases from J, with 7 bases between. The CDR3 covers 13 residues. Germline CDR1 and CDR2: KGHSH and LQKENI. The CDR3 DNA reads as TGTGCCAGCTCACCAGGGTCGGATCAGCCCCAGCATTTT. Translation gives CASSPGSDQPQHF.

The sample holds one count of this clone. The J gene is TRBJ1-4, the V gene TRBV4-2; D is perhaps TRBD1 (6 bases). CDR3 length equals 14 residues. Germline V gives CDR1 LGHNA, CDR2 YNFKEQ. V lost 7 bases and J lost 6, with 15 bases in between. This chain's CDR3 is CASTEAPGDEKLFF. The CDR3, as DNA: TGTGCCAGCACCGAGGCCCCAGGGGATGAAAAACTGTTTTTT.

The V gene is TRBV29-1, the J gene TRBJ2-7; possible D gene TRBD1, 6 bases. Germline loops: CDR1 SQVTM, CDR2 ANQGSEA. The CDR3 spans 12 residues. V was trimmed by 1 base and J by 6 bases, leaving 10 bases between them. The CDR3 sequence: CSVEVGRGEQYF. In DNA, the CDR3 is TGCAGCGTTGAAGTCGGCAGGGGCGAGCAGTACTTC.

This chain links TRBV5-1 with TRBJ2-2; perhaps TRBD2 as D (5 bases). The V end lost 2 bases, the J end lost 5 bases, and 13 bases lay between the germline ends. The CDR3 is 15 residues long. The germline gives CDR1 SGHRS, CDR2 YFSETQ. The CDR3 bases are TGCGCCAGCAGCTTTGCGTCGTCGGGGACCGGGGAGCTGTTTTTT. Residues: CASSFASSGTGELFF.

As DNA, the CDR3 is TGTGCCAGCAGCCCCGGGGGGAACTATGGCTACACCTTC. Translating it yields CASSPGGNYGYTF. This chain links TRBV6-6 with TRBJ1-2, with D possibly TRBD1 on 5 matching bases. Trimming left V 6 bases short and J 2 bases short, with 10 bases between. Germline-derived CDR1 and CDR2 are MNHNY and SVGAGI (reference sequence). CDR3 length: 13 amino acids.

The J gene is TRBJ1-1, the V gene TRBV27; D is unresolved. The CDR3 loop spans 14 amino acids. In germline, CDR1 is MNHEY, CDR2 SMNVEV (reference sequence). V was trimmed by 6 bases and J by 2 bases, leaving 13 bases between them. The CDR3 loop reads CASRPVERNTEAFF. CDR3 DNA sequence: TGTGCCAGCAGGCCCGTAGAAAGAAACACTGAAGCTTTCTTT.

Only one count was recorded for this clone. CDR3: CASSFGLAGVKEQFF. The CDR3 DNA reads as TGTGCCAGCAGCTTTGGACTAGCGGGAGTTAAGGAGCAGTTCTTC. The J gene is TRBJ2-1, the V gene TRBV5-4, with TRBD2 identical over 13 bases. In germline, CDR1 is SGHNT, CDR2 YYREEE (reference sequence). CDR3 length: 15 residues. The V and J ends lost 2 bases and 10 bases, in that order; junction bases with no gene match: 6.

J is TRBJ1-4 and V is TRBV6-1; TRBD1 aligns across 7 bases. The V and J ends lost 5 bases and 0 bases, in that order; junction bases with no gene match: 3. Germline CDR1 and CDR2: MNHNS and SASEGT. This CDR3 has 15 amino acids. CDR3 DNA sequence: TGTGCCAGCAGTCCCAGGGGGACAACTAATGAAAAACTGTTTTTT. Amino acid sequence: CASSPRGTTNEKLFF.